This record concerns one T cell receptor beta chain sequence. Authors of the study amplified TCR beta CDR3 regions from RNA transcripts. First-round RT-PCR targeting the TCR CDR3 was performed with the HTBI primer set. TCRdb reprocessed the multiplex PCR reads with MiXCR, giving one entry per CDR3 protein. The data show around 700,000 distinct CDR3 sequences, with approximately 19% seen just once and over 15% held by the top ten. Germline CDR1 MNHEY, CDR2 SVGAGI. The CDR3 is 14 amino acids. The V end lost 2 bases, the J end lost 5 bases, and 12 bases lay between the germline ends. Subjects aged 18 to 65 presented with newly diagnosed hyperthyroidism of less than 2 months' duration. Uncontrolled infections, other autoimmune diseases, pregnancy or lactation led to exclusion of patients. Diagnosis rested on symptoms, serum thyroxine and TRAb, thyroid ultrasound, and orbital computed tomography. Extraction of PBMCs used 10 ml of fresh peripheral blood.

This specimen belongs to a study of T cells in Graves' hyperthyroidism and ophthalmopathy. Sequenced input: blood. The receptor's source is a woman aged 45 to 65 with Graves' hyperthyroidism that later progressed to Graves' ophthalmopathy. The chain employs TRBV6-5 and TRBJ1-1, with D perhaps matching TRBD1 (6 bases). CDR3 protein: CASSYGGARTEAFF. The CDR3 bases are TGTGCCAGCAGTTACGGGGGCGCGAGAACTGAAGCTTTCTTT.